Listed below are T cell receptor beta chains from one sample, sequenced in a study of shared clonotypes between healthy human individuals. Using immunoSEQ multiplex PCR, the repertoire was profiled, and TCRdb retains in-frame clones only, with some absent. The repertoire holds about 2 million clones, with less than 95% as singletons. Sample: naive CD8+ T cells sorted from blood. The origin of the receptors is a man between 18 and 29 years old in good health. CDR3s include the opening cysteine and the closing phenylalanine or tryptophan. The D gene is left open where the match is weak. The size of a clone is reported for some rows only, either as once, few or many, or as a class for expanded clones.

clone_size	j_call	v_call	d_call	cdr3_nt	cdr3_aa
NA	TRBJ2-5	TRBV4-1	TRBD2	TGCGCCAGCAGCCAAGTAGCGGGAGTAGTAGAGACCCAGTACTTC	CASSQVAGVVETQYF
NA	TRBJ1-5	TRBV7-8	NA	TGTGCCAGCAGCTTATCGCCAGCAGGTCTGCCCCAGCATTTT	CASSLSPAGLPQHF
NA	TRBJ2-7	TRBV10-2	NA	TGCGCCAGCAGTGAGGGGGGCTACGAGCAGTACTTC	CASSEGGYEQYF
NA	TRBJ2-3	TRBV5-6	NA	TGTGCCAGCAGCTTGAGACAAGATACGCAGTATTTT	CASSLRQDTQYF
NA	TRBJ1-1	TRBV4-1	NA	TGCGCCAGCAGCCACCAGGGCTTGAGCACTGAAGCTTTCTTT	CASSHQGLSTEAFF
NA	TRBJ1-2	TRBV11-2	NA	TGTGCCAGCAGCGGGGTGTTGTATGGCTACACCTTC	CASSGVLYGYTF
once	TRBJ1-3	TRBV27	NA	TGTGCCAGCAGTTTTTCGGGTTATGGAAACACCATATATTTT	CASSFSGYGNTIYF
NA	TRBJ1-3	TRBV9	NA	TGTGCCAGCAGCGCGACACTGTCTGGAAACACCATATATTTT	CASSATLSGNTIYF
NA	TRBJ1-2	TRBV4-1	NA	TGCGCCAGCAGCCAAGCGGGTCTAGCCGATGGCTACACCTTC	CASSQAGLADGYTF
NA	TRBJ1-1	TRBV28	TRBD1	TGTGCCAGCAGGGTAGGACAGGGTGGCAGGGGATTGAACACTGAAGCTTTCTTT	CASRVGQGGRGLNTEAFF
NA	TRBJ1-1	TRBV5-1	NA	TGCGCCAGCAGCTTGGGTGACGGGATATTAGGTGAAGCTTTCTTT	CASSLGDGILGEAFF
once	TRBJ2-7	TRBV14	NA	TGTGCCAGCAGCCAAGAAGGACAGCCCTACGAGCAGTACTTC	CASSQEGQPYEQYF
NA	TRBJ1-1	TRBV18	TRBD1	TGTGCCAGCTCACCAAGGATAGAACAGCCCAGGGGGTTGAACACTGAAGCTTTCTTT	CASSPRIEQPRGLNTEAFF
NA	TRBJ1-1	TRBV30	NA	TGTGCCTGGAGTGTATCCATGCTTGAAGCTTTCTTT	CAWSVSMLEAFF
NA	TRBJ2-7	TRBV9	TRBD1	TGTGCCAGCAGCGTAACAGGGGTGCCCAACTACGAGCAGTACTTC	CASSVTGVPNYEQYF
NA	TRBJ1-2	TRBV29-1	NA	TGCAGCGTCGCGTCCTCATGGGGGAACTATGGCTACACCTTC	CSVASSWGNYGYTF
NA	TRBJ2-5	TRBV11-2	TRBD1	TGTGCCAGCAGCGTACCATTAGGGGGCAGGGAGACCCAGTACTTC	CASSVPLGGRETQYF
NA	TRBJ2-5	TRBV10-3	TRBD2	TGTGCCATCACTGCCGGGACTACTTCAGAGACCCAGTACTTC	CAITAGTTSETQYF
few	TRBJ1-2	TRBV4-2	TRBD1	TGTGCCAGCAGCCAAGTGCCAGGGGGCGCGTATGAGGATGGCTACACCTTC	CASSQVPGGAYEDGYTF
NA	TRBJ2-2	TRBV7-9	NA	TGTGCCAGCAGCTTCCCCGGTTCCGGGGAGCTGTTTTTT	CASSFPGSGELFF
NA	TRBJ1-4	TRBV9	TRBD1	TGTGCCAGCAGCGTAGCAGGGACAGCTAATGAAAAACTGTTTTTT	CASSVAGTANEKLFF
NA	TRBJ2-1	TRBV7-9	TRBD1	TGTGCCAGCAGCCCCACGGACAGGGATGAGCAGTTCTTC	CASSPTDRDEQFF
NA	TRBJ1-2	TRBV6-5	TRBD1	TGTGCCAGCAGTTACTCCGGACAGGGTATAGGCTACACCTTC	CASSYSGQGIGYTF
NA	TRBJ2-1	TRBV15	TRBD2	TGTGCCACCAGCATTAACGGGGGGTCGGAGTTCTTC	CATSINGGSEFF
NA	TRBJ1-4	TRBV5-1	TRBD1	TGCGCCAGCAGCCCCGAACGACAGGGGAAAGAAAAACTGTTTTTT	CASSPERQGKEKLFF
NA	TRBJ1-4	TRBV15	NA	TGTGCCACCAGCAGAGATCGCGGGGAAAAACTGTTTTTT	CATSRDRGEKLFF